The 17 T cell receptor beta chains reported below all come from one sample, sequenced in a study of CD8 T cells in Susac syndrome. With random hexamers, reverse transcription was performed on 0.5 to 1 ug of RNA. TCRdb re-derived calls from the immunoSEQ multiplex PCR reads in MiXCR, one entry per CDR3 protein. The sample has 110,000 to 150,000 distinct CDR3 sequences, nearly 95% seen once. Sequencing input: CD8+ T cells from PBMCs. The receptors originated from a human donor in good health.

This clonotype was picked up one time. The CDR3 region has the DNA TGTGCCACCAGTGATCCCCAGCGGGGCTACACCGGGGAGCTGTTTTTT. It codes for CATSDPQRGYTGELFF. J is TRBJ2-2 and V is TRBV24-1, with TRBD2 identical over 7 bases. Per the germline V gene, CDR1 is KGHDR and CDR2 is SFDVKD. The J segment lost 3 bases and the V segment lost 3 bases, leaving 6 bases of the junction unmatched. The CDR3 is made up of 16 amino acids.

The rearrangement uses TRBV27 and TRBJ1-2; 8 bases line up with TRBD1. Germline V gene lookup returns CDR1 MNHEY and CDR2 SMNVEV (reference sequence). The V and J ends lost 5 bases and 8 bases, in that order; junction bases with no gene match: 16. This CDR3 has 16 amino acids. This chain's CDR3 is CASSPEWTGYPAGYTF. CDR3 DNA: TGTGCCAGCAGTCCAGAGTGGACAGGGTACCCAGCGGGCTACACCTTC.

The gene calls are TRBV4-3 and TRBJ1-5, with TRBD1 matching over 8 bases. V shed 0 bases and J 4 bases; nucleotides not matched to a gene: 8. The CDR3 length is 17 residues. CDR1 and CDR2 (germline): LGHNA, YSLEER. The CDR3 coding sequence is TGCGCCAGCAGCCAAGACGCGGACAGGGAATGGAATCAGCCCCAGCATTTT. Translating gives CASSQDADREWNQPQHF.

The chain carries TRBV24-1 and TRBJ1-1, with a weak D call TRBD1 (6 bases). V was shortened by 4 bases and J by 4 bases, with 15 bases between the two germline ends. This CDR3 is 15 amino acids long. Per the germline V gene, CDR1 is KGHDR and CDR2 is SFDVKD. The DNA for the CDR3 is TGTGCCACCAGTGACTCCCGGGACATCCCCACTGAAGCTTTCTTT. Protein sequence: CATSDSRDIPTEAFF.

CDR3 protein: CSVPAGFYNEQFF. The CDR3 nucleotides read TGCAGCGTTCCAGCGGGATTCTACAATGAGCAGTTCTTC. The chain is built from TRBV29-1 and TRBJ2-1; the match to TRBD2 covers 7 bases. J was trimmed by 3 bases and V by 5 bases; bases with no gene match: 4. This CDR3 comprises 13 residues. In germline, CDR1 is SQVTM, CDR2 ANQGSEA.

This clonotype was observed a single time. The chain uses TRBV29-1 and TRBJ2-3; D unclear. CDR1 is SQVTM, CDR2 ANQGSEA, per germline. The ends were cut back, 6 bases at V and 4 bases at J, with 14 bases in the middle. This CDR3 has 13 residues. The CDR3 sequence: CSVQGLVADTQYF. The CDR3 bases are TGCAGCGTCCAAGGTTTAGTCGCAGATACGCAGTATTTT.

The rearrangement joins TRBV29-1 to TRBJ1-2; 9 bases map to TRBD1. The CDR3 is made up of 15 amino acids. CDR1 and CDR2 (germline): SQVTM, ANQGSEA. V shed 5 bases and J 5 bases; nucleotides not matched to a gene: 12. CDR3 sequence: CSVPGTGTLGYGYTF. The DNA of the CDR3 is TGCAGCGTTCCCGGGACAGGGACCCTTGGGTATGGCTACACCTTC.

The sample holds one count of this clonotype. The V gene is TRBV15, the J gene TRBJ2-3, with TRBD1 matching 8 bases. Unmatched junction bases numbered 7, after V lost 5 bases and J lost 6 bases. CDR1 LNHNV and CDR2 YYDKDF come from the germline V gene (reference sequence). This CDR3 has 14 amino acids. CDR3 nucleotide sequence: TGTGCCACCAGCGGGAGGACAGGGACCGATACGCAGTATTTT. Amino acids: CATSGRTGTDTQYF.

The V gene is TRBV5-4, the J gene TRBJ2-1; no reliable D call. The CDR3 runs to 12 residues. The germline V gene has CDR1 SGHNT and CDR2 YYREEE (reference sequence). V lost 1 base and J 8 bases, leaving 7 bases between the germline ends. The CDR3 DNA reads TGTGCCAGCAGCTTGTGGGCGTATGAGCAGTTCTTC. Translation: CASSLWAYEQFF.

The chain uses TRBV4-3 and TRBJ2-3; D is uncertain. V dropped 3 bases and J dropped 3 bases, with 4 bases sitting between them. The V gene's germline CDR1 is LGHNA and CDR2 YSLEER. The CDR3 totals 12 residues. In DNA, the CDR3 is TGCGCCAGCAGCCAGGAAACAGATACGCAGTATTTT. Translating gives CASSQETDTQYF.

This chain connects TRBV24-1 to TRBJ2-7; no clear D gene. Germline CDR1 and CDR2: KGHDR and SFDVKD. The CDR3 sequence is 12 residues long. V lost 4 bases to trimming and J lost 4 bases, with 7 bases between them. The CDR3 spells CATSEDGYEQYF. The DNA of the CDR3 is TGTGCCACCAGTGAGGACGGATACGAGCAGTACTTC.

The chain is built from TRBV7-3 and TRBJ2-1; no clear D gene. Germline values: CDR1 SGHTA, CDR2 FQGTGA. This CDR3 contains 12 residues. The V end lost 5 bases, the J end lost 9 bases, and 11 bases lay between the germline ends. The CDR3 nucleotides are TGTGCCAGCAGCCCGAATGGGATTGAGCAGTTCTTC. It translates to CASSPNGIEQFF.

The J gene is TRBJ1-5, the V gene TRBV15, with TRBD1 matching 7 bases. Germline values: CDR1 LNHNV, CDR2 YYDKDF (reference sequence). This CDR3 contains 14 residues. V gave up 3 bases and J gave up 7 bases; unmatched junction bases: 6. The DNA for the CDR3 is TGTGCCACCAGCAGGGACAGGCAAGGGCAGCCCCAGCATTTT. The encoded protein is CATSRDRQGQPQHF.

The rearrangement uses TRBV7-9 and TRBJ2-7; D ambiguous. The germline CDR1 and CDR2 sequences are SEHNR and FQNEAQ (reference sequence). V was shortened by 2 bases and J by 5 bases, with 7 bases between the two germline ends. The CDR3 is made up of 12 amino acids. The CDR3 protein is CASSLTPDEQYF. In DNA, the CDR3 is TGTGCCAGCAGCTTAACCCCGGACGAGCAGTACTTC.

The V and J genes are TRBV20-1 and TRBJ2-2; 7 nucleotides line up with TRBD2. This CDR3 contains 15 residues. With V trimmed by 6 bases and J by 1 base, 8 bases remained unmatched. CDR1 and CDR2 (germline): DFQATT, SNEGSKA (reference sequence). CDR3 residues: CSARGDGWNTGELFF. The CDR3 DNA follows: TGCAGTGCACGGGGGGACGGTTGGAACACCGGGGAGCTGTTTTTT.

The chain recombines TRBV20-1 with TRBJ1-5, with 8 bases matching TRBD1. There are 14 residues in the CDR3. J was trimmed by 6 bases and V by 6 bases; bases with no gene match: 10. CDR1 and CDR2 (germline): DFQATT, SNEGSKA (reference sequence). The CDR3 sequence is CSALAGQGSQPQHF. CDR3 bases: TGCAGTGCACTTGCAGGACAGGGTAGTCAGCCCCAGCATTTT.

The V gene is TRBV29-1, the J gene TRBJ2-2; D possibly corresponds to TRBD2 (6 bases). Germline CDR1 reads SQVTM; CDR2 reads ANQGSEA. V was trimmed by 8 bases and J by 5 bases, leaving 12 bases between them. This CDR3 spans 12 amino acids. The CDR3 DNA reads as TGCAGCACCGTGGCGGGAACCGGGGAGCTGTTTTTT. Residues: CSTVAGTGELFF.